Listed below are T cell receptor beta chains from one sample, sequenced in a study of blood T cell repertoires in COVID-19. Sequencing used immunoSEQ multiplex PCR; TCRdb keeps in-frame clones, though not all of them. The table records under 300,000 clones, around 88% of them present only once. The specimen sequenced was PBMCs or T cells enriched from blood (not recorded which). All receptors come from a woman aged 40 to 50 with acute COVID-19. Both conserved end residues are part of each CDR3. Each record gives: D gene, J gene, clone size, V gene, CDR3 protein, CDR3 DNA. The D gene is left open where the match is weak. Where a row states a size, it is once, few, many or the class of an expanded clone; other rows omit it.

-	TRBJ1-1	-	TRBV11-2	CASSTVRRVGGFF	TGTGCCAGCAGCACCGTTCGACGGGTTGGTGGTTTCTTT
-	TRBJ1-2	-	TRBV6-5	CASSSLPTGNYGYTF	TGTGCCAGCAGTTCATTGCCCACAGGAAACTATGGCTACACCTTC
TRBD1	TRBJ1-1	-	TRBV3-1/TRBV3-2	CASSQDLEQGLNTEAFF	TGTGCCAGCAGCCAAGATCTAGAACAGGGGCTTAACACTGAAGCTTTCTTT
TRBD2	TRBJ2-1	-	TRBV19	CASSDGPGGPNEQFF	TGTGCCAGTAGCGACGGCCCGGGAGGGCCGAATGAGCAGTTCTTC
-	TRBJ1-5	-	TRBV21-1	CASSKKTSLANQPQHF	TGTGCCAGCAGCAAAAAGACCAGCCTAGCAAATCAGCCCCAGCATTTT
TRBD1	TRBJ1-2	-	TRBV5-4	CASNRGGTGGSYGYTF	TGTGCCAGCAACCGAGGGGGGACAGGGGGCTCCTATGGCTACACCTTC
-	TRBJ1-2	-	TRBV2	CASSGAYGYTF	TGTGCCAGCAGTGGGGCCTATGGCTACACCTTC
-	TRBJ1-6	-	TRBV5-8	CASSLYNSPLHF	TGTGCCAGCAGCCTATATAATTCACCCCTCCACTTT
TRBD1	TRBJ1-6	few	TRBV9	CASSAQGANSPLHF	TGTGCCAGCAGCGCCCAGGGGGCGAATTCACCCCTCCACTTT
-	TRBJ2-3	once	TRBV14	CASSQGPRSTDTQYF	TGTGCCAGCAGCCAAGGTCCGCGTAGCACAGATACGCAGTATTTT
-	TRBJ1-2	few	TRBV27	CASSLYSYGYTF	TGTGCCAGCAGTTTATACAGCTATGGCTACACCTTC
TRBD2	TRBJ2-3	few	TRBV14	CASSQGGLVSQDTQYF	TGTGCCAGCAGCCAAGGTGGACTAGTGTCACAAGATACGCAGTATTTT
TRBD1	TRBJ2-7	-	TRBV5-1	CASSFTGQGSSWYEQYF	TGCGCCAGCAGCTTTACGGGACAGGGATCGAGCTGGTACGAGCAGTACTTC
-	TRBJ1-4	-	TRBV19	CASSISHSRGSNEKLFF	TGTGCCAGTAGTATATCCCACAGCAGGGGCAGTAATGAAAAACTGTTTTTT
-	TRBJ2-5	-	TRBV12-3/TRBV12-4	CASSLWRGETQYF	TGTGCCAGCAGTTTATGGCGAGGAGAGACCCAGTACTTC
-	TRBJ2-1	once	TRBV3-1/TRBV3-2	CASSHTYNEQFF	TGTGCCAGCAGCCACACCTACAATGAGCAGTTCTTC
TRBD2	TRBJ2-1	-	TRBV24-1	CATSDSGTGGPYNEQFF	TGTGCCACCAGTGATTCGGGCACGGGAGGGCCCTACAATGAGCAGTTCTTC
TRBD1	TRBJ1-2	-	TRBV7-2	CASSLGGTGASVYGYTF	TGTGCCAGCAGCTTGGGGGGTACAGGGGCTAGTGTCTATGGCTACACCTTC
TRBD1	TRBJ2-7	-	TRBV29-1	CSGTDSYEQYF	TGCAGTGGGACAGACTCCTACGAGCAGTACTTC
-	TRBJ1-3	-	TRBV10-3	CAISDPQGLISGNTIYF	TGTGCCATCAGTGACCCCCAAGGACTGATCTCTGGAAACACCATATATTTT
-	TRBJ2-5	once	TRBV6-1	CASSEGQVGPETQYF	TGTGCCAGCAGTGAAGGACAGGTTGGTCCCGAGACCCAGTACTTC
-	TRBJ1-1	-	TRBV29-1	CSGRYSNTEAFF	TGCAGCGGGAGGTACAGTAACACTGAAGCTTTCTTT
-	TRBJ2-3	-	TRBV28	CASSFSGGENTQYF	TGTGCCAGCAGTTTTTCGGGCGGGGAGAATACGCAGTATTTT
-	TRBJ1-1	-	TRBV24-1	CATSEGAWTEAFF	TGTGCCACCAGTGAGGGGGCATGGACTGAAGCTTTCTTT
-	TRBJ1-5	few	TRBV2	CASSGQVDQPQHF	TGTGCCAGCAGTGGGCAGGTAGATCAGCCCCAGCATTTT
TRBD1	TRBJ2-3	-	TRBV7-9	CASSLQDRVVGTQYF	TGTGCCAGCAGCTTACAAGACAGGGTAGTTGGTACGCAGTATTTT
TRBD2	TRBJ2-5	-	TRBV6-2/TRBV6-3	CASSSLAEFQETQYF	TGTGCCAGCAGTTCCCTAGCGGAGTTCCAAGAGACCCAGTACTTC
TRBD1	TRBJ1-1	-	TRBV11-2	CASSEQDTGTGATEAFF	TGTGCCAGCAGCGAACAGGACACCGGGACAGGGGCCACTGAAGCTTTCTTT
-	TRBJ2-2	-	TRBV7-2	CASSLASGVSGELFF	TGTGCCAGCAGCTTAGCTAGCGGCGTTTCCGGGGAGCTGTTTTTT
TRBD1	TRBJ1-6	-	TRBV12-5	CASGNGQGANSPLHF	TGTGCTAGTGGAAACGGACAGGGAGCGAATTCACCCCTCCACTTT
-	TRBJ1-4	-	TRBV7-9	CASSLARNSGSPNEKLFF	TGTGCCAGCAGCTTAGCGCGAAATTCAGGGTCCCCCAATGAAAAACTGTTTTTT
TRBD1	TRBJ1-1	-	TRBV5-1	CASSLEDRTLGEAFF	TGCGCCAGCAGCTTAGAGGACAGGACGCTTGGTGAAGCTTTCTTT
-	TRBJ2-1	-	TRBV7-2	CASSLEEGTVNNEQFF	TGTGCCAGCAGCTTAGAGGAAGGAACAGTGAACAATGAGCAGTTCTTC
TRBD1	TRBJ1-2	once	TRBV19	CASSIRDRDYGYTF	TGTGCCAGTAGTATACGGGACAGGGACTATGGCTACACCTTC
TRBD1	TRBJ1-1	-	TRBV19	CASSMGQGTAEAFF	TGTGCCAGTAGTATGGGACAGGGGACCGCTGAAGCTTTCTTT
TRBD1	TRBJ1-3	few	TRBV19	CASSISGQHGNTIYF	TGTGCCAGTAGTATTTCGGGACAGCATGGAAACACCATATATTTT
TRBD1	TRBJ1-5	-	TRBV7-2	CASSLAGQESQPQHF	TGTGCCAGCAGCTTAGCGGGACAGGAGAGTCAGCCCCAGCATTTT
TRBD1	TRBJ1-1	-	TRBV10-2	CASMGGQGATLEAFF	TGCGCCAGCATGGGGGGACAGGGGGCCACTCTTGAAGCTTTCTTT
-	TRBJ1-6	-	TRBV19	CASSSTGDSPLHF	TGTGCCAGTAGTTCGACAGGCGATTCACCCCTCCACTTT
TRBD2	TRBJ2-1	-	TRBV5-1	CASSLSGGAYNEQFF	TGCGCCAGCAGTCTTAGCGGGGGGGCCTACAATGAGCAGTTCTTC
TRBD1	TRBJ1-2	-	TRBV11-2	CASSADRLSTYTF	TGTGCCAGCAGCGCGGACAGGTTGTCCACCTACACCTTC
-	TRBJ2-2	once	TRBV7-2	CASSFDLNTGELFF	TGTGCCAGCAGCTTCGACTTGAACACCGGGGAGCTGTTTTTT
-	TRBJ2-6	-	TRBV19	CASTNPGDVRSGANVLTF	TGTGCCAGTACTAACCCGGGGGACGTCCGCTCTGGGGCCAACGTCCTGACTTTC
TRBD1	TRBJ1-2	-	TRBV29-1	CSVDGDREDYGYTF	TGCAGCGTTGATGGGGACAGGGAGGACTATGGCTACACCTTC
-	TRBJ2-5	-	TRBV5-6	CASSLASQETQYF	TGTGCCAGCAGCTTGGCCAGTCAAGAGACCCAGTACTTC
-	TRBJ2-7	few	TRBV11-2	CASSSTGRQGDEQYF	TGTGCCAGCAGCTCGACAGGGAGGCAAGGCGACGAGCAGTACTTC
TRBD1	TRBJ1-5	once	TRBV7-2	CASSLDPGTGAIF	TGTGCCAGCAGCTTAGACCCCGGGACAGGGGCTATTTTT
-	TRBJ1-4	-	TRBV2	CASSHGGGLNEKLFF	TGTGCCAGCAGTCACGGGGGTGGATTAAATGAAAAACTGTTTTTT
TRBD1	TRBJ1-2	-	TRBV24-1	CATGPGAGGMSGYTF	TGTGCCACCGGGCCCGGGGCAGGGGGCATGAGTGGCTACACCTTC
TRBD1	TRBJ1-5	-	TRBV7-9	CASSSGTAYSNQPQHF	TGTGCCAGCAGCTCCGGGACAGCTTATAGCAATCAGCCCCAGCATTTT
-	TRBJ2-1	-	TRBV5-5	CASTPLGGRGLNEQFF	TGTGCCAGCACCCCTCTTGGGGGCCGAGGACTGAATGAGCAGTTCTTC
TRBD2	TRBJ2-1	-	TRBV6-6	CASIVWGLYNEQFF	TGTGCCAGCATAGTTTGGGGACTATACAATGAGCAGTTCTTC
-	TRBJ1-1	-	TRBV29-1	CSVEGGVSTEAFF	TGCAGCGTTGAAGGGGGCGTTAGCACTGAAGCTTTCTTT
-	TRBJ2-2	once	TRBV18	CASSLRTNTGELFF	TGTGCCAGCTCACTTAGGACAAACACCGGGGAGCTGTTTTTT